The clone carrying this TCR beta chain was detected many times. Its matching antigen is unknown. This sample is drawn from a study of neurological immune-mediated disorders. Synthesis of cDNA was performed by 5'RACE using 10-nucleotide random UMIs. TCRdb ran MiXCR on the 5' RACE reads and lists one entry per CDR3 protein. The data hold around 79,000 distinct CDR3 sequences, with less than 15% observed a single time. Notes on the study in general: Multiple sclerosis patients had less TCR clonal expansion than even healthy controls, unlike HTLV-1-associated myelopathy. The absence of shared CDR3 amino acid sequences among expanded clones across subjects suggests private repertoires in all groups.

There are 16 residues in the CDR3. Germline loops: CDR1 MDHEN, CDR2 SYDVKM. With V trimmed by 1 base and J by 4 bases, 5 bases remained unmatched. The chain carries TRBV28 and TRBJ2-1; 9 nucleotides align to TRBD2. The specimen was PBMCs. The source of this sequence is a woman in her forties or fifties in good health. CDR3 nucleotides: TGTGCCAGCAGTTTATTGGGCGGGGGGGGATACAATGAGCAGTTCTTC. The encoded protein is CASSLLGGGGYNEQFF.